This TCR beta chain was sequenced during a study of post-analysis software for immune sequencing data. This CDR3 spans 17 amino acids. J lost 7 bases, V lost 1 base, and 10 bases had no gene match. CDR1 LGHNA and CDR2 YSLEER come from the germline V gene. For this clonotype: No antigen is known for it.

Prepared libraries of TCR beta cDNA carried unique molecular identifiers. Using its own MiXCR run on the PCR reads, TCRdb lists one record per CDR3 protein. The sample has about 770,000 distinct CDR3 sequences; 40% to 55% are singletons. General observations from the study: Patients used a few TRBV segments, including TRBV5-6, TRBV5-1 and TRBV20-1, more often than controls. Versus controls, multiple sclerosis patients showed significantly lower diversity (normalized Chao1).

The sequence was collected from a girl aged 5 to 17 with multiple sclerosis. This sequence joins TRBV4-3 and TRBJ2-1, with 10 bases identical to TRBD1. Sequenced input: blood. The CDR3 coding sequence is TGCGCCAGCAGCCAAGGCCCCCGGGACAGGGGTAGGAATGAGCAGTTCTTC. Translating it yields CASSQGPRDRGRNEQFF.